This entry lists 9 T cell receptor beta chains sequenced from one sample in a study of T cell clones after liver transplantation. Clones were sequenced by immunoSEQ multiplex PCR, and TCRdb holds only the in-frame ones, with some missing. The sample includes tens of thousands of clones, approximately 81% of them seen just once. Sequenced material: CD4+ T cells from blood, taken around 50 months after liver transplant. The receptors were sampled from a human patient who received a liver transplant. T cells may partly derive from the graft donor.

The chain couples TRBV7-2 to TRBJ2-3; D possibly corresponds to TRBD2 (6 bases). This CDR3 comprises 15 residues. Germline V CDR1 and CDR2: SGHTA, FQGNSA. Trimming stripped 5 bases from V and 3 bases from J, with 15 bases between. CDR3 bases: TGTGCCAGCAGCGGGGGGACTGTCCCGACAGATACGCAGTATTTT. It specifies CASSGGTVPTDTQYF.

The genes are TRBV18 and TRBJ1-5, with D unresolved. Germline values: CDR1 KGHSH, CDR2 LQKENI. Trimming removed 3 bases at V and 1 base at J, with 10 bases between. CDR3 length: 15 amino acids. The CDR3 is CASSPLQGSNQPQHF. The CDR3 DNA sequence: TGTGCCAGCTCACCTCTACAAGGGAGCAATCAGCCCCAGCATTTT.

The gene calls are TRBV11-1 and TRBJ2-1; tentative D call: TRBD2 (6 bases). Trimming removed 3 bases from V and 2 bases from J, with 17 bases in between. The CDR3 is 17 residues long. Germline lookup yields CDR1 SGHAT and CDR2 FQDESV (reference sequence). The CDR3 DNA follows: TGTGCCAGCAGCTTCGATCGCCGGAGACTAGCCTACAATGAGCAGTTCTTC. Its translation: CASSFDRRRLAYNEQFF.

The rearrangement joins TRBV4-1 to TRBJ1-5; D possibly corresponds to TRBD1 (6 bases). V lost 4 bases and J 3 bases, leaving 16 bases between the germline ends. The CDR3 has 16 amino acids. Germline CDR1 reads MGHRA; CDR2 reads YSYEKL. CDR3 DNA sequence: TGCGCCAGCAGCCTAACGGACAGCCGCTTCAATCAGCCCCAGCATTTT. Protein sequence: CASSLTDSRFNQPQHF.

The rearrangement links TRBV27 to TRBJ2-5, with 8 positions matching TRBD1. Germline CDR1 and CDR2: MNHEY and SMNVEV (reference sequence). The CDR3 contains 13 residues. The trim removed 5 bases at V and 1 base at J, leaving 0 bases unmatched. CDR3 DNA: TGTGCCAGCAGTGGACAGGGCCAAGAGACCCAGTACTTC. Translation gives CASSGQGQETQYF.

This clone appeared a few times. The CDR3 spells CASRAGQAKNYGYTF. CDR3 sequence (DNA): TGTGCCAGCAGAGCGGGACAGGCTAAAAACTATGGCTACACCTTC. The J gene is TRBJ1-2, the V gene TRBV2, with 8 bases matching TRBD1. CDR1 and CDR2 from the germline V gene are SNHLY and FYNNEI. The CDR3 consists of 15 residues. V lost 6 bases, J lost 2 bases, and 8 bases stayed unmatched. The full variable domain, its missing parts supplied by reference TRBV2 and TRBJ1-2, is EPEVTQTPSHQVTQMGQEVILRCVPISNHLYFYWYRQILGQKVEFLVSFYNNEISEKSEIFDDQFSVERPDGSNFTLKIRSTKLEDSAMYFCASRAGQAKNYGYTFGSGTRLTVV.

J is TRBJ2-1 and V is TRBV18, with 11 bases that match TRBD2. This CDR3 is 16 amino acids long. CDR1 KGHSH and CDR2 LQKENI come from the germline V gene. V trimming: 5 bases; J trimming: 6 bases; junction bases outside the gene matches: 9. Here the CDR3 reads CASSATGTSGPNEQFF. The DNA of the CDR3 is TGTGCCAGCTCAGCAACCGGGACTAGCGGACCCAATGAGCAGTTCTTC.

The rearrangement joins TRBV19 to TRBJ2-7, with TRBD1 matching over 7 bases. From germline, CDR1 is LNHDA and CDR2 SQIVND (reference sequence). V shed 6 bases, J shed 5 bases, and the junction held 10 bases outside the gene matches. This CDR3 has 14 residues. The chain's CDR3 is CASSLKPGGDEQYF. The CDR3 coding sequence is TGTGCCAGTAGCCTAAAACCAGGGGGAGACGAGCAGTACTTC.

In DNA, the CDR3 is TGTGCCAGCAGTTACAGTCTAGCGCCGACCTACGAGCAGTACTTC. Translated: CASSYSLAPTYEQYF. The chain uses TRBV6-5 and TRBJ2-7; D is perhaps TRBD2 (6 bases). Trimming stripped 2 bases from V and 2 bases from J, with 13 bases between. The CDR3 length is 15 residues. From germline, CDR1 is MNHEY and CDR2 SVGAGI.